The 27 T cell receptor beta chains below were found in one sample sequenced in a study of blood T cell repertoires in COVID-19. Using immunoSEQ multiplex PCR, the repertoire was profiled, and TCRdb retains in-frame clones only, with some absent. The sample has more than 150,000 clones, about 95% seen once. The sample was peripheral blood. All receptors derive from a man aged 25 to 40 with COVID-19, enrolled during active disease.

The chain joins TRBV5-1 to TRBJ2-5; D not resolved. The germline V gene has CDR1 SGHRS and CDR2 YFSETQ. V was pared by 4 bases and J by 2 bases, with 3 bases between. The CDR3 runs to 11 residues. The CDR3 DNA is TGCGCCAGCAGCGTACAAGAGACCCAGTACTTC. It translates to CASSVQETQYF.

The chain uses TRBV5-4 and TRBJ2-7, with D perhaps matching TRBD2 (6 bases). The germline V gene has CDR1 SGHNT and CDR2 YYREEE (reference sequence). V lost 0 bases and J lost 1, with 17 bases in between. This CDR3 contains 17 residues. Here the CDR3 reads CASSLAVSGGTSYEQYF. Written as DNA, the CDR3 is TGTGCCAGCAGCTTGGCCGTTAGCGGAGGGACTTCCTACGAGCAGTACTTC.

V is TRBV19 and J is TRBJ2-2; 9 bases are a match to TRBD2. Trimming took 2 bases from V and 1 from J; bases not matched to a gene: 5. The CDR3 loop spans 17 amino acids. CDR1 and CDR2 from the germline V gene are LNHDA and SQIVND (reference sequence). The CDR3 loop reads CASSISSGGVNTGELFF. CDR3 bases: TGTGCCAGTAGTATAAGTAGCGGGGGCGTGAACACCGGGGAGCTGTTTTTT.

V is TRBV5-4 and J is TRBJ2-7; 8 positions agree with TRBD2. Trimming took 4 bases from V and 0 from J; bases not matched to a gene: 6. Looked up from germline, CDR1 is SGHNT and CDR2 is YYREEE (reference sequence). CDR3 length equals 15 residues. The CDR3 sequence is CASSPGGGSSYEQYF. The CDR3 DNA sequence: TGTGCCAGCAGCCCGGGAGGGGGGAGCTCCTACGAGCAGTACTTC.

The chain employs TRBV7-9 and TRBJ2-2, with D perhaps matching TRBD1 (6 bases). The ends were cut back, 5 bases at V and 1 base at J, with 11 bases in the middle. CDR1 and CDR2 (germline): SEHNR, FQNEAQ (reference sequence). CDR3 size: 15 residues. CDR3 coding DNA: TGTGCCAGCAGCCGGACAGATAAGAACACCGGGGAGCTGTTTTTT. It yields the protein CASSRTDKNTGELFF.

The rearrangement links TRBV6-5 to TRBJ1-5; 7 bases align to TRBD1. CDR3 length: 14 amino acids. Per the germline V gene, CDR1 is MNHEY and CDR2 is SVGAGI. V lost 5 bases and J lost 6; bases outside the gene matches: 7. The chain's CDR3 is CASSTGEIGQPQHF. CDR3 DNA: TGTGCCAGCAGTACAGGGGAAATCGGTCAGCCCCAGCATTTT.

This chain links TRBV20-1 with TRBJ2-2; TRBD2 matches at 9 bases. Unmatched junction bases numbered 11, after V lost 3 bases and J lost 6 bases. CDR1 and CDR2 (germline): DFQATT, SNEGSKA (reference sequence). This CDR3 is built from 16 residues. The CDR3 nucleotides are TGCAGTGCTAGTGAATGGCGCGGGGGGGTTGCCGGGGAGCTGTTTTTT. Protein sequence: CSASEWRGGVAGELFF.

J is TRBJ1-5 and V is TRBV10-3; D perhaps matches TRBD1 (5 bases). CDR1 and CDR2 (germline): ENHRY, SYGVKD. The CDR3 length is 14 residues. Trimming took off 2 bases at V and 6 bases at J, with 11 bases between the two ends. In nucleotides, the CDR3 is TGTGCCATCAGTGAGGGGGCGAGGAGTCAGCCCCAGCATTTT. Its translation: CAISEGARSQPQHF.

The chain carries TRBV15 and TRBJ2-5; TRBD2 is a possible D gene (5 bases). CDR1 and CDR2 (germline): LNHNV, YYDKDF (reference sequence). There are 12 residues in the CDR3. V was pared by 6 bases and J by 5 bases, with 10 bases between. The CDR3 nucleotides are TGTGCCACCAGGCGGGTGGGGGAGACCCAGTACTTC. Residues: CATRRVGETQYF.

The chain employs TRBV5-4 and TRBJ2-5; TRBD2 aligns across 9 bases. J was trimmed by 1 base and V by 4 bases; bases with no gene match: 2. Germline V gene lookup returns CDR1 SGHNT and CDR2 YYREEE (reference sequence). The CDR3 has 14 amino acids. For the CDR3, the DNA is TGTGCCAGCAGCCCGGGACTAGCCCAAGAGACCCAGTACTTC. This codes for CASSPGLAQETQYF.

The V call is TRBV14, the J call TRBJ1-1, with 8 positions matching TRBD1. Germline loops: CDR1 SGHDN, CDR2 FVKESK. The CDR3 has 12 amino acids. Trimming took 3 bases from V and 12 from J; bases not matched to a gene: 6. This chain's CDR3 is CASSHRTGLTFF. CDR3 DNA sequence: TGTGCCAGCAGCCACCGGACAGGGTTAACTTTCTTT. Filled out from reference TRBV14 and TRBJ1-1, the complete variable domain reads EAGVTQFPSHSVIEKGQTVTLRCDPISGHDNLYWYRRVMGKEIKFLLHFVKESKQDESGMPNNRFLAERTGGTYSTLKVQPAELEDSGVYFCASSHRTGLTFFGQGTRLTVV.

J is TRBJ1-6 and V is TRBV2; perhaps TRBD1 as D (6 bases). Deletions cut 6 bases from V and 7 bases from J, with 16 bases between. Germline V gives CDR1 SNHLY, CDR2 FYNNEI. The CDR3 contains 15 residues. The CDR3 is CASRASGTRNSPLHF. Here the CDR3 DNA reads TGTGCCAGCAGAGCATCCGGGACACGAAATTCACCCCTCCACTTT. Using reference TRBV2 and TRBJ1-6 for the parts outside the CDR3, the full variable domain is EPEVTQTPSHQVTQMGQEVILRCVPISNHLYFYWYRQILGQKVEFLVSFYNNEISEKSEIFDDQFSVERPDGSNFTLKIRSTKLEDSAMYFCASRASGTRNSPLHFGNGTRLTVT.

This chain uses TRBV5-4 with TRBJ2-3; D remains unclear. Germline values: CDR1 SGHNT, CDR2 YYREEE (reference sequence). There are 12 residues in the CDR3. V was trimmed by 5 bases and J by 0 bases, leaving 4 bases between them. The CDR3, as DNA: TGTGCCAGCAGTCAGAGCACAGATACGCAGTATTTT. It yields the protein CASSQSTDTQYF.

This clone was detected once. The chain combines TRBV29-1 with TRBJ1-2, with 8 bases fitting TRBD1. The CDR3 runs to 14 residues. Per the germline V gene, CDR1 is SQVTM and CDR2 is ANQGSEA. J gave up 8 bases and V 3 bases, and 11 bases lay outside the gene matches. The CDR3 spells CSVDGTGPIRGYTF. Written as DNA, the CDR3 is TGCAGCGTTGATGGGACAGGTCCCATCCGCGGCTACACCTTC.

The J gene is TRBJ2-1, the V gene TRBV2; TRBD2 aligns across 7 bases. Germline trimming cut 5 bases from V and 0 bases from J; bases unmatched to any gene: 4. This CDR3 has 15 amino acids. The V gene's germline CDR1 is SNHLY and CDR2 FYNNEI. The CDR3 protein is CASSLLATSYNEQFF. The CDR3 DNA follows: TGTGCCAGCAGTTTACTAGCGACCTCCTACAATGAGCAGTTCTTC.

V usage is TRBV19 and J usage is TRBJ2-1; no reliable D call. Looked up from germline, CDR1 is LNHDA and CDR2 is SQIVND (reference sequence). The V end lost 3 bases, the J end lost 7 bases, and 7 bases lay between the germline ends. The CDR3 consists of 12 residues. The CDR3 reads CASSMLRNEQFF. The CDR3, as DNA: TGTGCCAGTAGTATGCTGCGGAATGAGCAGTTCTTC.

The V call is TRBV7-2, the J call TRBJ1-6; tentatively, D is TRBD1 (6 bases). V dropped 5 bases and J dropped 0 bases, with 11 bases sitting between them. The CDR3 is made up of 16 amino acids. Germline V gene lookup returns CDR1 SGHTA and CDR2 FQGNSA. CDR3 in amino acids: CASSPTGSSYNSPLHF. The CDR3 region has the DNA TGTGCCAGCAGCCCGACAGGTAGCTCCTATAATTCACCCCTCCACTTT.

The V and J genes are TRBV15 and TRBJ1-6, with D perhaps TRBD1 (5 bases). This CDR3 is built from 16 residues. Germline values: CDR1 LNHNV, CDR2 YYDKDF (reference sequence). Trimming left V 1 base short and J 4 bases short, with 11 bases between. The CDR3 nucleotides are TGTGCCACCAGCAGAGGCACAGGTACATATAATTCACCCCTCCACTTT. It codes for CATSRGTGTYNSPLHF.

The CDR3 spells CASSSRGGRGKLFF. CDR3 in DNA: TGTGCCAGCAGTTCCCGGGGGGGGAGGGGAAAACTGTTTTTT. The chain couples TRBV6-5 to TRBJ1-4; maybe TRBD1 (5 bases). Germline CDR1 is MNHEY and CDR2 is SVGAGI. V lost 4 bases and J 10 bases, leaving 16 bases between the germline ends. The CDR3 length is 14 residues.

CDR3 DNA sequence: TGCAGCGCCGCGCAAGGGAGTAGATCAGCTGAAGCTTTCTTT. It codes for CSAAQGSRSAEAFF. This chain uses TRBV29-1 with TRBJ1-1; D is ambiguous. The CDR3 extends over 14 amino acids. V dropped 7 bases and J dropped 6 bases, with 21 bases sitting between them. Germline V gene data show CDR1 as SQVTM and CDR2 as ANQGSEA.

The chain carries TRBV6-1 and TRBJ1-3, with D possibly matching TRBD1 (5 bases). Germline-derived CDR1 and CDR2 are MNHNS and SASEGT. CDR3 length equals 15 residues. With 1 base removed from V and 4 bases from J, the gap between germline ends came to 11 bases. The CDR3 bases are TGTGCCAGCAGTGAAGGGACATTTCGAGGAAACACCATATATTTT. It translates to CASSEGTFRGNTIYF.

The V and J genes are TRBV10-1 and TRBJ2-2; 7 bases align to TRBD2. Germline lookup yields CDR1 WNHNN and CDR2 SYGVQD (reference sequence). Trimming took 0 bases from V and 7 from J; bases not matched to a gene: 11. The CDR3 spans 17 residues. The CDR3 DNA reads TGCGCCAGCAGTGAGTCTCTGGTCCAGCGGGGCGGCGGGGAGCTGTTTTTT. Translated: CASSESLVQRGGGELFF.

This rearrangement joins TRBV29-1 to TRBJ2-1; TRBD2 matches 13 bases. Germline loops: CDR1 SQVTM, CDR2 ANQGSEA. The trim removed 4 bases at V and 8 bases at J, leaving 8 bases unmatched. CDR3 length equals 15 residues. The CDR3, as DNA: TGCAGCGTTGCCGTGACTAGCGGGGGGATCTATGAGCAGTTCTTC. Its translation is CSVAVTSGGIYEQFF.

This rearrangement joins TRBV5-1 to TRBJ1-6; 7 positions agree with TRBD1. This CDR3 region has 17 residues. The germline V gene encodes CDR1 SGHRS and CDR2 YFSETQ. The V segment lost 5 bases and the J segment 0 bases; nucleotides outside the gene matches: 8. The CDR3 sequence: CASSSPGQSSYNSPLHF. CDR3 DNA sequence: TGCGCCAGCAGTTCTCCGGGACAGAGCTCCTATAATTCACCCCTCCACTTT.

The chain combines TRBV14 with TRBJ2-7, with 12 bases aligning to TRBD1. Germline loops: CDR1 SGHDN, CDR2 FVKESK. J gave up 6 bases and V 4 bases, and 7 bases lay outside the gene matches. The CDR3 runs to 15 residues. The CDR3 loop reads CASSPFGTGGVEQYF. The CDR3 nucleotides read TGTGCCAGCAGCCCTTTCGGGACAGGGGGCGTCGAGCAGTACTTC.

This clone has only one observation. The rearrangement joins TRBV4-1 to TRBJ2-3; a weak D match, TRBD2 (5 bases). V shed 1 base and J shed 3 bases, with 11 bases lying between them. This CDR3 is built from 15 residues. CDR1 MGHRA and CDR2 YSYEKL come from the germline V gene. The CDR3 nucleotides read TGCGCCAGCAGCCAAGTCGGGGTGGGAACAGATACGCAGTATTTT. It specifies CASSQVGVGTDTQYF.

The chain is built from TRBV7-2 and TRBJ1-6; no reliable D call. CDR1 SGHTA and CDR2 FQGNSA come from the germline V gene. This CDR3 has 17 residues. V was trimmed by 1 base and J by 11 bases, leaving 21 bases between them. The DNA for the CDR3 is TGTGCCAGCAGCTTAGTGTCGGCAGGCCGTAAAATTCCACCCCTCCACTTT. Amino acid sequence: CASSLVSAGRKIPPLHF.